This T cell receptor beta chain was captured in a study of T cells in Graves' hyperthyroidism and ophthalmopathy (dated by TCRdb to about 2019). Background for the entire study: Peripheral blood samples were taken at initial diagnosis, before any treatment was given. The study also compared thyroid tissue and blood T-cell repertoires from about six Graves' hyperthyroidism patients. For training and testing, the approximately 92 patients in the discovery cohort were randomly divided in a 7:3 ratio. After blood sampling, hyperthyroidism patients were treated with methimazole at a starting dose of 30 mg daily, and ophthalmopathy patients were treated with high-dose intravenous methylprednisolone. According to the paper, TCR Vbeta CDR3 sequencing was carried out on 135 peripheral blood samples, which came from under 50 ophthalmopathy, under 80 hyperthyroidism and roughly 17 progressor patients. Whether ophthalmopathy could be predicted prospectively was tested in an independent validation cohort made up of 18 to 20 hyperthyroidism patients plus 17 patients who later progressed to ophthalmopathy. To identify TCR V-J signatures that set the groups apart, the researchers used a discovery cohort of 100 patients, made up of around 42 with Graves' ophthalmopathy and 55 to 65 with stable Graves' hyperthyroidism.

Turning to this clonotype: The target of this receptor is not known. No much larger clonotype is one base removed from it; base qualities were not supplied.

The TCR beta CDR3 regions were amplified from RNA transcripts. The TCR CDR3 was subjected to a first round of RT-PCR using the HTBI primer set and the Qiagen OneStep RT-PCR kit. A second multiplex PCR round built the libraries, followed by size selection and purification. The libraries were sequenced on an Illumina HiSeq2000 using paired-end 100 bp reads. As for the original processing: SOAPnuke was used to process the raw data, removing reads that contained adapters or uncalled bases, had a mean Phred below 15, or lacked an exact match to the constant primer or identifier. COPE v1.2.5 was used to merge high-quality paired reads, and clonotypes were defined as unique nucleotide sequences. Clonotypes were aligned to IMGT TRBV, TRBD and TRBJ reference segments using MiTCR v1.1. The analysis included only V-J combinations with a frequency above 0.0001, which together covered 98% to 99.2% of the repertoires. A TCS score was defined as the ratio of F50 (clonal expansion) to E x V (chaos), with BLOSUM62-based TCRdist applied between CDR3 peptides within each V-J. Welch's t-statistics and random forest reduced 500 to 550 V-J features to 13, which were used in a naive Bayes classifier (R e1071). TCRdb's own reprocessing of the public reads used fastp at Q25 and MiXCR and kept productive beta chains. Here each entry gathers all rows of one CDR3 protein and keeps the most common genes and DNA. TCRdb's processing, not the study's, gives the V and J calls here. A total of roughly 580,000 distinct CDR3 sequences appear in this sample, approximately 14% of them only once. Of the sample, approximately 5.7% falls within the top ten clones.

Trimming takes 3 bases off V and 7 bases off J; junction bases not matched to a gene: 14. Taken from cysteine to phenylalanine, the CDR3 has 18 residues. The entry retains the CDR3 DNA only, 54 bases that are in frame from base 1. From a lookup of the germline V gene, CDR1 and CDR2 are SGDLS and YYNGEE. The hyperthyroidism patients were between 18 and 65 years old and newly diagnosed, with a disease duration of less than 2 months. Any patient with an uncontrolled infection, another autoimmune disease, pregnancy or lactation was excluded. Clinical symptoms, serum thyroxine and TRAb, thyroid ultrasound, and orbital computed tomography formed the basis for the diagnoses. Blood from progressor patients was collected at the time of first diagnosis with hyperthyroidism, before any ophthalmopathy symptoms had appeared. Ficoll-Paque density gradient centrifugation was used to isolate PBMCs from 9.5 to 10 ml of fresh peripheral blood. Progressor patients were first diagnosed with Graves' hyperthyroidism and then developed ophthalmopathy during follow-up. Total RNA was extracted with Trizol reagent, and quality was checked on an Agilent 2100 Bioanalyzer.

Points the paper makes about the study in general: A model built on a 13 V-J signature distinguished ophthalmopathy from stable hyperthyroidism, reaching approximately 89% sensitivity and about 81% specificity in cross-validation and 80%/75% in testing. Sample size was not statistically predetermined, and investigators were not blinded to group allocation. Most expanded thyroid clonotypes (frequency above 0.001) were also detected in blood, a finding suggesting that blood repertoires may reflect thyroid immune responses. In validation, the model predicted progression to ophthalmopathy with over 65% sensitivity and approximately 74% specificity, a median of about 6.7 months before onset.

The chain couples TRBV9 to TRBJ2-1; TRBD2 aligns with 12 central bases. Source material: blood. This clonotype originated in a woman in her twenties or thirties with Graves' hyperthyroidism that later progressed to Graves' ophthalmopathy. This receptor has the CDR3 CASSEVPGLAGRGNEQFF. DNA sequence: TGTGCCAGCAGCGAAGTCCCGGGACTAGCGGGTCGGGGTAATGAGCAGTTCTTC.